This T cell receptor beta chain was captured in a study of blood T cell repertoires in COVID-19. Study overall: The study drew acute and convalescent COVID-19 samples from the United States, Italy and Spain. In each case, the material was cDNA or gDNA derived from T cells, B-cell-depleted T cells, or PBMCs.

The authors' processing: Quantification of nucleated cells was approximated via reference gene primer amplification. Profiling relied on immunoSEQ multiplex PCR, and the TCRdb table lists in-frame clones only, not all of them. Clone size and V and J calls were adopted from that table, with D and trimming inferred from the DNA. The repertoire holds 90,000 to 120,000 clones, with about 93% as singletons. Germline V gene lookup returns CDR1 SGHVS and CDR2 FNYEAQ. The V and J ends lost 2 bases and 0 bases respectively, with 19 bases between them. The CDR3 extends over 19 amino acids. Sequencing was performed on peripheral blood. The clonotype comes from a young woman with acute or convalescent COVID-19. The chain employs TRBV7-6 and TRBJ1-4; TRBD1 might be the D (5 bases). CDR3: CASSLRWLDTDATNEKLFF. The CDR3 nucleotides are TGTGCCAGCAGCTTACGCTGGTTGGACACGGACGCAACTAATGAAAAACTGTTTTTT.